Listed below are T cell receptor beta chains from one sample, sequenced in a study of blood T cell repertoires in COVID-19. Here immunoSEQ multiplex PCR was the method, and the copy in TCRdb shows in-frame clones only, minus some. Altogether around 360,000 clones are present, around 87% being singletons, with the ten largest covering roughly 10%. Sequenced material: peripheral blood. These receptors all come from a young woman with COVID-19, enrolled during active disease. Both conserved end residues are part of each CDR3. A D gene is named only where the DNA matches it firmly. Some rows mark clone size as missing; the rest say once, few, many or name a class of expanded clone.

CDR3 protein | CDR3 DNA | D gene | J gene | CDR3 length | V gene | clone size
CASSPSDGGRFPYEQYF | TGCGCCAGCAGCCCATCCGATGGCGGGAGGTTTCCATACGAGCAGTACTTC | TRBD2 | TRBJ2-7 | 17 | TRBV4-3 | .
CASSIEWSEAFF | TGTGCCAGTAGTATTGAGTGGAGTGAAGCTTTCTTT | . | TRBJ1-1 | 12 | TRBV19 | .
CASLRGRSSYEQYF | TGTGCCAGCCTTCGCGGGAGGTCTTCCTACGAGCAGTACTTC | TRBD2 | TRBJ2-7 | 14 | TRBV2 | .
CASSLRGADSPLHF | TGTGCCAGCAGCCTGCGGGGGGCGGATTCACCCCTCCACTTT | . | TRBJ1-6 | 14 | TRBV14 | .
CASSLAAEQETQYF | TGTGCCAGCAGCTTAGCGGCTGAACAAGAGACCCAGTACTTC | . | TRBJ2-5 | 14 | TRBV7-2 | once
CASSAWDRVNYEQYF | TGCGCCAGCAGCGCCTGGGACAGGGTAAACTACGAGCAGTACTTC | TRBD1 | TRBJ2-7 | 15 | TRBV5-1 | .
CAISEYTGTAYEQYF | TGTGCCATCAGTGAGTATACAGGGACGGCCTACGAGCAGTACTTC | . | TRBJ2-7 | 15 | TRBV10-3 | once
CATRGQGKDTQYF | TGCGCCACCCGGGGACAGGGTAAAGATACGCAGTATTTT | TRBD1 | TRBJ2-3 | 13 | TRBV10-2 | .
CASSLLGSRSGNTIYF | TGTGCCAGCAGTTTATTGGGCTCCCGCTCTGGAAACACCATATATTTT | . | TRBJ1-3 | 16 | TRBV28 | .
CASSWSRDSPDTQYF | TGTGCCAGCAGCTGGTCCCGGGACTCACCAGATACGCAGTATTTT | . | TRBJ2-3 | 15 | TRBV7-9 | .
CASSRLPNTGELFF | TGTGCCAGCAGCCGACTACCTAACACCGGGGAGCTGTTTTTT | . | TRBJ2-2 | 14 | TRBV3-1/TRBV3-2 | .
CASRTGGSTNEKLFF | TGTGCCAGCCGAACCGGGGGTTCAACTAATGAAAAACTGTTTTTT | . | TRBJ1-4 | 15 | TRBV28 | once
CASSPGGDNQPQHF | TGTGCCAGTAGTCCGGGGGGGGACAATCAGCCCCAGCATTTT | . | TRBJ1-5 | 14 | TRBV19 | .
CASSPTGTSVYEQYF | TGTGCCAGCAGTCCCACCGGGACTAGCGTCTACGAGCAGTACTTC | TRBD2 | TRBJ2-7 | 15 | TRBV28 | .
CVRSWARNTGELFF | TGTGTCAGAAGCTGGGCCCGGAACACCGGGGAGCTGTTTTTT | . | TRBJ2-2 | 14 | TRBV7-5 | .
CASSRGTAREPQHF | TGTGCCAGCAGCAGGGGGACGGCACGGGAGCCCCAGCATTTT | TRBD1 | TRBJ1-5 | 14 | TRBV27 | once
CASSPHNSGANVLTF | TGTGCCAGCAGTCCCCACAACTCTGGGGCCAACGTCCTGACTTTC | . | TRBJ2-6 | 15 | TRBV28 | .
CASSQGIPRGEQFF | TGTGCCAGTAGCCAGGGGATCCCTAGGGGTGAGCAGTTCTTC | . | TRBJ2-1 | 14 | TRBV19 | few
CSASRYRMVPDTQYF | TGCAGTGCTAGTAGGTACAGGATGGTCCCAGATACGCAGTATTTT | . | TRBJ2-3 | 15 | TRBV20-1 | .
CASSRSGGNYEQYF | TGTGCCAGCAGTCGGAGCGGCGGCAACTACGAGCAGTACTTC | . | TRBJ2-7 | 14 | TRBV2 | once
CASSLGLAGVSTDTQYF | TGTGCCAGCAGCTTGGGACTAGCGGGAGTGAGCACAGATACGCAGTATTTT | TRBD2 | TRBJ2-3 | 17 | TRBV7-2 | .
CASSIAETRSSEQYF | TGTGCCAGTAGTATAGCCGAGACTAGGAGTTCCGAGCAGTACTTC | . | TRBJ2-7 | 15 | TRBV19 | few
CASSYGGDSYEQYF | TGTGCCAGCAGTTACGGTGGTGACAGCTACGAGCAGTACTTC | . | TRBJ2-7 | 14 | TRBV6-2/TRBV6-3 | few
CASSLQRSHSTDTQYF | TGTGCCAGCAGCTTACAGCGGAGCCACAGCACAGATACGCAGTATTTT | . | TRBJ2-3 | 16 | TRBV5-4 | .
CASSPPDRGVPEQYF | TGTGCCAGCAGCCCCCCGGACAGGGGCGTCCCCGAGCAGTACTTC | TRBD1 | TRBJ2-7 | 15 | TRBV7-9 | .
CASSLALSWTGVEQYF | TGTGCCAGCAGCTTAGCCCTAAGTTGGACAGGGGTCGAGCAGTACTTC | TRBD1 | TRBJ2-7 | 16 | TRBV7-6 | .
CASSLAGQGAKEQYF | TGTGCCAGCAGCTTAGCGGGACAGGGGGCGAAGGAGCAGTACTTC | TRBD1 | TRBJ2-7 | 15 | TRBV7-6 | .
CASSPGRENIQYF | TGTGCCAGCAGCCCGGGGAGGGAAAACATTCAGTACTTC | TRBD2 | TRBJ2-4 | 13 | TRBV5-4 | .
CASRVGLALDTQYF | TGTGCCAGCAGGGTCGGACTAGCTCTGGATACGCAGTATTTT | TRBD2 | TRBJ2-3 | 14 | TRBV6-5 | .
CASSPPSFGPKGAQYF | TGTGCCAGCAGCCCACCCAGTTTCGGCCCGAAAGGGGCCCAGTACTTC | . | TRBJ2-5 | 16 | TRBV11-2 | .
CASTQGRVGYTF | TGTGCCAGCACACAGGGGAGAGTCGGTTACACCTTC | TRBD1 | TRBJ1-2 | 12 | TRBV2 | .
CASSSGAGVIGNTIYF | TGTGCCAGCAGTTCCGGAGCAGGGGTAATTGGAAACACCATATATTTT | . | TRBJ1-3 | 16 | TRBV27 | .